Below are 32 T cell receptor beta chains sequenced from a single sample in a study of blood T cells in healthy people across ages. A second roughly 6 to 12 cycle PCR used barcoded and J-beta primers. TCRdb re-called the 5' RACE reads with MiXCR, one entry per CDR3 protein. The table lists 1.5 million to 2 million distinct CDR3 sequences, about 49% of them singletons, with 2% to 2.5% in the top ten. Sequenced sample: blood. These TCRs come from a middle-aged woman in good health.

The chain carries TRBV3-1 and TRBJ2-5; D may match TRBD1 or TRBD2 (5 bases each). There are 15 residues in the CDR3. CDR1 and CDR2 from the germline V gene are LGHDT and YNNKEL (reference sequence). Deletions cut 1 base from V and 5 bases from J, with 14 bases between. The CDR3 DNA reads TGTGCCAGCAGCCAAGGGGGGACCGCGCGGGAGACCCAGTACTTC. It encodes CASSQGGTARETQYF.

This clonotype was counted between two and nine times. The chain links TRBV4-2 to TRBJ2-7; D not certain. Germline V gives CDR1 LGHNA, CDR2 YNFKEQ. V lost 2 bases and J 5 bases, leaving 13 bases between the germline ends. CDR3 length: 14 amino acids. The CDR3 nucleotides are TGTGCCAGCAGCCAAAACGTAGGTATCGACGAGCAGTACTTC. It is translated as CASSQNVGIDEQYF.

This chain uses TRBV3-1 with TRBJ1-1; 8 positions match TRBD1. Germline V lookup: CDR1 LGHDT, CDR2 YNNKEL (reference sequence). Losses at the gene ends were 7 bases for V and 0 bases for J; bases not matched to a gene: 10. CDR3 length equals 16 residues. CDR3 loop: CASNLRTGRMNTEAFF. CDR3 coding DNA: TGTGCCAGCAACCTCCGGACAGGGAGAATGAACACTGAAGCTTTCTTT.

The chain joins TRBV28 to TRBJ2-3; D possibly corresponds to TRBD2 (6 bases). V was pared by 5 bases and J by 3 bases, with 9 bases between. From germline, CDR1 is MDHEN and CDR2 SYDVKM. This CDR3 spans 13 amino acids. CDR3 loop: CASSTGTTDTQYF. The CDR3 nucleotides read TGTGCCAGCAGTACCGGGACTACAGATACGCAGTATTTT. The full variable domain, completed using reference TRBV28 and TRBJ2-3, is DVKVTQSSRYLVKRTGEKVFLECVQDMDHENMFWYRQDPGLGLRLIYFSYDVKMKEKGDIPEGYSVSREKKERFSLILESASTNQTSMYLCASSTGTTDTQYFGPGTRLTVL.

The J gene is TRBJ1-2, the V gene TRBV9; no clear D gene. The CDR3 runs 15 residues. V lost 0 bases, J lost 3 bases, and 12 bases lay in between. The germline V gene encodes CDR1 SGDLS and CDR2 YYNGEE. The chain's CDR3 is CASSVGVILHYGYTF. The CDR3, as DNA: TGTGCCAGCAGCGTAGGGGTGATATTACACTATGGCTACACCTTC.

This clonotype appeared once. The DNA of the CDR3 is TGTGCCAGCAGCTTGGCGGGGGGGCCTCAGCCCTACAATGAGCAGTTCTTC. Residues: CASSLAGGPQPYNEQFF. The chain couples TRBV7-2 to TRBJ2-1, with 9 bases matching TRBD2. This CDR3 has 17 amino acids. After removal of 3 bases from V and 2 bases from J, the junction contained 8 bases not matched to a gene. In germline, CDR1 is SGHTA, CDR2 FQGNSA.

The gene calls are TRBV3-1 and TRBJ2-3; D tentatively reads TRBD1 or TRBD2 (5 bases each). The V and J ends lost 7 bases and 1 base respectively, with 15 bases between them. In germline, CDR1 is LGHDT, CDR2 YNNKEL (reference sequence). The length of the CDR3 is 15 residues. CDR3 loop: CASTQGVLGTDTQYF. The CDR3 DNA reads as TGTGCCAGCACCCAGGGAGTCTTGGGCACAGATACGCAGTATTTT.

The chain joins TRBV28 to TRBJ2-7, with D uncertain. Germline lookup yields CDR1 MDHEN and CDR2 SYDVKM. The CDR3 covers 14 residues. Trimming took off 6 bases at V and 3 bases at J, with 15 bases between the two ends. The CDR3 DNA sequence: TGTGCCAGCAGCCCCCCGGCAGAAGGCTACGAGCAGTACTTC. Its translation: CASSPPAEGYEQYF.

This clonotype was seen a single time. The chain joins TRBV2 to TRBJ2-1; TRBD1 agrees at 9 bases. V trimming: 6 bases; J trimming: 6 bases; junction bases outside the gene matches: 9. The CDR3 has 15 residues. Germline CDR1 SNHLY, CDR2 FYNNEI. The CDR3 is CASRVVGTGINEQFF. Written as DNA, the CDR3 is TGTGCCAGCAGGGTTGTCGGGACAGGGATCAATGAGCAGTTCTTC. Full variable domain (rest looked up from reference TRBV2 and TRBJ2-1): EPEVTQTPSHQVTQMGQEVILRCVPISNHLYFYWYRQILGQKVEFLVSFYNNEISEKSEIFDDQFSVERPDGSNFTLKIRSTKLEDSAMYFCASRVVGTGINEQFFGPGTRLTVL.

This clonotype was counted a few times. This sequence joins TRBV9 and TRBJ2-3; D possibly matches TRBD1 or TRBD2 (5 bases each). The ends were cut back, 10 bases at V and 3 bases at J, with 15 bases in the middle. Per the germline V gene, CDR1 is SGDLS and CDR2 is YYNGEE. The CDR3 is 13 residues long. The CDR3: CAGAVGVTDTQYF. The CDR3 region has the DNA TGTGCCGGGGCGGTCGGGGTGACAGATACGCAGTATTTT.

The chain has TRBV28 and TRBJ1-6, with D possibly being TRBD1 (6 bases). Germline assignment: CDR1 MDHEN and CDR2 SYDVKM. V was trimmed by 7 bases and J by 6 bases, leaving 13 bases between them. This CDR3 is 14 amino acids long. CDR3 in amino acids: CASTRDTANSPLHF. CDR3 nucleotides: TGTGCCAGCACTCGGGACACCGCTAATTCACCCCTCCACTTT.

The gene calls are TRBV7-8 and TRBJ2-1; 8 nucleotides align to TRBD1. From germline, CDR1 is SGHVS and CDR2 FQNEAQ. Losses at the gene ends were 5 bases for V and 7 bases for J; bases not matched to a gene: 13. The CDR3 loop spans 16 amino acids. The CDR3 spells CASSGNPGGALNEQFF. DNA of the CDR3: TGTGCCAGCAGCGGGAACCCAGGGGGCGCTTTGAATGAGCAGTTCTTC.

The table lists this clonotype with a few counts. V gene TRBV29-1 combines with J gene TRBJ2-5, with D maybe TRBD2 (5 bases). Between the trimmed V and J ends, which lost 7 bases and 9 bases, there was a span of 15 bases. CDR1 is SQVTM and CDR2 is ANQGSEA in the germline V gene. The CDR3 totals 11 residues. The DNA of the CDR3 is TGCAGCGCCGAATCGTACGGGGCCCAGTACTTC. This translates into CSAESYGAQYF.

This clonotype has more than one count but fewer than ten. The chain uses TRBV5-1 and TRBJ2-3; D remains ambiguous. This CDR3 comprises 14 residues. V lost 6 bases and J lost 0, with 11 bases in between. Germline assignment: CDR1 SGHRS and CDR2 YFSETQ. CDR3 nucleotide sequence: TGCGCCAGCACGCAGCAAACTAGCACAGATACGCAGTATTTT. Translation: CASTQQTSTDTQYF.

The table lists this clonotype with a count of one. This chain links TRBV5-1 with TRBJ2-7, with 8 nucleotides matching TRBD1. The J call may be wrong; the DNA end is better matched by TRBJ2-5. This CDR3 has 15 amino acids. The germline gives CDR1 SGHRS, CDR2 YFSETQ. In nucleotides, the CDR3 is TGCGCCAGCAGCATGGACAGGGAGATGTGGGAGACCCAGTACTTC. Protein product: CASSMDREMWETQYF.

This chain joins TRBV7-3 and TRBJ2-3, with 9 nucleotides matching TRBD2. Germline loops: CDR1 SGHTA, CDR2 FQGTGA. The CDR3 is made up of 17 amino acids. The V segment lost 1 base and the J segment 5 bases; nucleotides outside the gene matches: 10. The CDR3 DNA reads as TGTGCCAGCAGCTTAAATTTGGCGGGGGGGCCGGGAGATACGCAGTATTTT. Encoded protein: CASSLNLAGGPGDTQYF.

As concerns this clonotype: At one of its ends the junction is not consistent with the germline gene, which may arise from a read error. The CDR3 nucleotides are TGCAGTGCTTCGTTAGGAGATGCGCAGTATTTT. Translating gives CSASLGDAQYF. The chain links TRBV20-1 to TRBJ2-3; D remains ambiguous. CDR1 is DFQATT and CDR2 is SNEGSKA in the germline V gene (reference sequence). The CDR3 consists of 11 residues.

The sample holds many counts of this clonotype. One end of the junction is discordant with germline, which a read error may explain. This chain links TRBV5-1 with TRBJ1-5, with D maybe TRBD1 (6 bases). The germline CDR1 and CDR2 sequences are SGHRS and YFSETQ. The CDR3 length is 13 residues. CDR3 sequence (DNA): TGTGCCAGCAGCTTAGGGGGTGATCAGCCCCAGCATTTT. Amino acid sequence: CASSLGGDQPQHF.

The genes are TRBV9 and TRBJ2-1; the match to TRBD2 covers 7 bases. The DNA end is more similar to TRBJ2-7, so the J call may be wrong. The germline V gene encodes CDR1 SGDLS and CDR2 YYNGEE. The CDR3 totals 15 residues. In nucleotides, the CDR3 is TGTGCCAGCAGCGTCCAGACTAGCTCCTACAATGAGCAGTACTTC. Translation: CASSVQTSSYNEQYF.

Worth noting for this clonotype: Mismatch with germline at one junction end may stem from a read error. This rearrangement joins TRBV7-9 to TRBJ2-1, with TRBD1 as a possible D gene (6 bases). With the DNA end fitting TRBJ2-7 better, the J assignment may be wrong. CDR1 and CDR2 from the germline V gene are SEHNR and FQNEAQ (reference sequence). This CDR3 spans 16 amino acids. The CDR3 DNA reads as TGTGCCTGCAGCCAACCCACGACAGGCTCCTACAATGAGCAGTACTTC. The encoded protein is CACSQPTTGSYNEQYF.

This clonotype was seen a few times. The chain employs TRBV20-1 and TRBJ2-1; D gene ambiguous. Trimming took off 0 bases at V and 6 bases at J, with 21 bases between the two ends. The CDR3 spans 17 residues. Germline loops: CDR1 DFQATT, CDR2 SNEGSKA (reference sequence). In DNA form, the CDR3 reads TGCAGTGCTAGAGATCCGATCGCCCTAGAAACCCGCAATGAGCAGTTCTTC. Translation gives CSARDPIALETRNEQFF.

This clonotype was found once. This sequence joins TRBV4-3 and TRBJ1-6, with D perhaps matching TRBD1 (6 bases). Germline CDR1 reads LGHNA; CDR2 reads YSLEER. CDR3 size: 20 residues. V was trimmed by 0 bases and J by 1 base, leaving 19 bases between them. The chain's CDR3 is CASSQEWSTGGASYNSPLHF. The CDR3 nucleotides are TGCGCCAGCAGCCAAGAATGGTCCACGGGGGGCGCGTCCTATAATTCACCCCTCCACTTT.

CDR3 loop: CASSTSGGPKTYEQYF. CDR3 in DNA: TGTGCCAGCAGCACAAGCGGGGGACCTAAAACCTACGAGCAGTACTTC. The chain is built from TRBV7-8 and TRBJ2-7; 8 nucleotides agree with TRBD2. CDR3 size: 16 residues. Germline CDR1 is SGHVS and CDR2 is FQNEAQ. With 5 bases clipped from V and 2 bases from J, the junction kept 11 bases outside the gene matches.

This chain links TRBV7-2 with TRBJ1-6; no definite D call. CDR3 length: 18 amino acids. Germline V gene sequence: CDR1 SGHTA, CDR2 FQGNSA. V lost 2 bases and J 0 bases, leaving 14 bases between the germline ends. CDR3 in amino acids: CASSLPLSSSSYNSPLHF. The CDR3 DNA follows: TGTGCCAGCAGCTTACCATTGAGCTCTAGCTCCTATAATTCACCCCTCCACTTT.

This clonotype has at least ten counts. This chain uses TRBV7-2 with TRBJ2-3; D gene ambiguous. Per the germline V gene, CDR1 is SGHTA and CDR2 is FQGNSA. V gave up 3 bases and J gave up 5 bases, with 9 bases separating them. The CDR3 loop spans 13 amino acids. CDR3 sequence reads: CASSLSSGDTQYF. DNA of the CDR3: TGTGCCAGCAGCTTGAGCTCAGGAGATACGCAGTATTTT.

CDR3 region: CASSPSRLAGTYNEQYF. The CDR3 DNA is TGTGCCAGCAGCCCATCTAGACTAGCGGGGACCTACAATGAGCAGTACTTC. V usage is TRBV7-9 and J usage is TRBJ2-5; 11 nucleotides align to TRBD2. Germline V gene sequence: CDR1 SEHNR, CDR2 FQNEAQ (reference sequence). Trimming at V came to 5 bases and at J to 11 bases, leaving 19 bases not matched to a gene. CDR3 length equals 17 residues.

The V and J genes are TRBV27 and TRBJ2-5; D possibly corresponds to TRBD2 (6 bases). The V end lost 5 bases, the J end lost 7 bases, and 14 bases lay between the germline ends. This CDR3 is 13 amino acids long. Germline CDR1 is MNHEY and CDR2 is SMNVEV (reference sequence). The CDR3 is CASSPTIGGTQYF. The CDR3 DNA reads TGTGCCAGCAGTCCCACCATCGGGGGGACCCAGTACTTC.

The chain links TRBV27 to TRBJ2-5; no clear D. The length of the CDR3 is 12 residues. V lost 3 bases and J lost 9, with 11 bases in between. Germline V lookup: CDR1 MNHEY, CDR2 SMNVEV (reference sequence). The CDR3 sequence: CASSFLGSAQYF. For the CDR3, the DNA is TGTGCCAGCAGTTTTTTGGGGTCAGCCCAGTACTTC.

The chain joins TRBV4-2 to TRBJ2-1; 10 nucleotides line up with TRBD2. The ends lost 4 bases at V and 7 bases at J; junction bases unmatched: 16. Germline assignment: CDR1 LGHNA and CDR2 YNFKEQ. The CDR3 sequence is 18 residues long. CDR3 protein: CASSPSKGPGLARNEQFF. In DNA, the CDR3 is TGTGCCAGCAGCCCGTCAAAGGGACCGGGACTAGCGAGGAATGAGCAGTTCTTC.

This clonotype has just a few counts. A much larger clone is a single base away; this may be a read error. The CDR3 loop is CSARGHGLFNEQYF. The CDR3 DNA is TGCAGTGCTAGGGGCCACGGACTATTCAATGAGCAGTACTTC. This sequence joins TRBV20-1 and TRBJ2-1, with a tentative D call TRBD2 (6 bases). The J call may be incorrect, as the DNA end agrees better with TRBJ2-7. This CDR3 contains 14 residues. The germline V gene encodes CDR1 DFQATT and CDR2 SNEGSKA (reference sequence).

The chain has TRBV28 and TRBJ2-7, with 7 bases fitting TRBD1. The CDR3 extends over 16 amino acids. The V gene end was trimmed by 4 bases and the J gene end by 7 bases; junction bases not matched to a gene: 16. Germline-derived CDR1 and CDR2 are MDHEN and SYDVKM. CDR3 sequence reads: CASSSQGGSYHREQYF. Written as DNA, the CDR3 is TGTGCCAGCAGTTCCCAAGGGGGCTCATACCACCGGGAGCAGTACTTC.

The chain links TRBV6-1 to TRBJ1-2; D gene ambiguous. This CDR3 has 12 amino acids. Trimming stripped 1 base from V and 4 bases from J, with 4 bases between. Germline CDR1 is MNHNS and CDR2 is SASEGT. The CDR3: CASSEGPYGYTF. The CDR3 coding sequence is TGTGCCAGCAGTGAAGGCCCCTATGGCTACACCTTC.